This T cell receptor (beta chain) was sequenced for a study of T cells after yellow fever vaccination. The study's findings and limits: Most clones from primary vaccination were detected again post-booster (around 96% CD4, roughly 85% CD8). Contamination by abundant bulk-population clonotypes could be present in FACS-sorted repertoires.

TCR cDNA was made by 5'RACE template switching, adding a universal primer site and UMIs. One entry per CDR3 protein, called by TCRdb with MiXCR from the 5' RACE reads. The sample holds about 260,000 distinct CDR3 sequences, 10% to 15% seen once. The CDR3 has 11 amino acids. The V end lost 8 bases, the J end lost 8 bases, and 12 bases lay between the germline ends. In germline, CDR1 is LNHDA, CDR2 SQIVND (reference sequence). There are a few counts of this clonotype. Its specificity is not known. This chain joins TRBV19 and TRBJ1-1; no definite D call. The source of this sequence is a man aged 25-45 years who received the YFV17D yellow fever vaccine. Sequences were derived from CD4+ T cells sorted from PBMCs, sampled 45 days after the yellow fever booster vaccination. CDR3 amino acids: CASRLLGEAFF. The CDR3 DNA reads TGTGCCAGTCGCTTACTCGGGGAAGCTTTCTTT.